This TCR beta chain was sequenced for a study of shared clonotypes between healthy human individuals. Study-level findings and limits: Since donors were few, the genetic and exposure-history diversity represented was limited.

Of note for this clone: Its antigen is not identified.

CD8 cells regarded as naive lacked CD45RO, were positively chosen for CCR7, and omitted terminally differentiated effector memory CD45RA+ cells. Germline V gene sequence: CDR1 LGHNA, CDR2 YSLEER. The CDR3 length is 12 residues. Deletions cut 0 bases from V and 7 bases from J, with 7 bases between. In the source study's methods: Junction-only immunoSEQ data arrived without quality scores, meaning filtering differed. This table comes from immunoSEQ multiplex PCR, and its TCRdb copy is limited to in-frame clones, with some not included. The V and J calls and the clone size are those of that table, but D and trimming were determined from the DNA. The sample yields approximately 840,000 clones, approximately 96% seen once.

The sample was naive CD8+ T cells sorted from blood. The V call is TRBV4-3, the J call TRBJ2-7; D ambiguous. The receptor comes from a man younger than 45 in good health. In nucleotides, the CDR3 is TGCGCCAGCAGCCAAGATGGAGTGGAGCAGTACTTC. Translating gives CASSQDGVEQYF.